The TCR beta chain described here comes from a study of patients and donors after allogeneic stem cell transplantation. The germline V gene has CDR1 SQVTM and CDR2 ANQGSEA. The CDR3 spans 15 residues. J was trimmed by 5 bases and V by 2 bases; bases with no gene match: 10. TCRdb re-analysed the RT-PCR reads in MiXCR, keeping a single row per CDR3 protein. The sample includes roughly 190,000 distinct CDR3 sequences, 40% to 45% seen only once; the top ten take approximately 30%. This rearrangement joins TRBV29-1 to TRBJ2-5; 8 nucleotides line up with TRBD1. Sequenced input: blood, either unsorted or a sorted T cell fraction (not recorded which). This TCR was sampled from a human donor who was either an allogeneic HSCT recipient or a stem cell or donor lymphocyte infusion donor (not recorded which). It is not recorded whose cells these are; they may come from a transplant donor. CDR3: CSVERGRGRDETQYF. CDR3 coding DNA: TGCAGCGTTGAACGCGGCAGGGGGCGCGACGAGACCCAGTACTTC.